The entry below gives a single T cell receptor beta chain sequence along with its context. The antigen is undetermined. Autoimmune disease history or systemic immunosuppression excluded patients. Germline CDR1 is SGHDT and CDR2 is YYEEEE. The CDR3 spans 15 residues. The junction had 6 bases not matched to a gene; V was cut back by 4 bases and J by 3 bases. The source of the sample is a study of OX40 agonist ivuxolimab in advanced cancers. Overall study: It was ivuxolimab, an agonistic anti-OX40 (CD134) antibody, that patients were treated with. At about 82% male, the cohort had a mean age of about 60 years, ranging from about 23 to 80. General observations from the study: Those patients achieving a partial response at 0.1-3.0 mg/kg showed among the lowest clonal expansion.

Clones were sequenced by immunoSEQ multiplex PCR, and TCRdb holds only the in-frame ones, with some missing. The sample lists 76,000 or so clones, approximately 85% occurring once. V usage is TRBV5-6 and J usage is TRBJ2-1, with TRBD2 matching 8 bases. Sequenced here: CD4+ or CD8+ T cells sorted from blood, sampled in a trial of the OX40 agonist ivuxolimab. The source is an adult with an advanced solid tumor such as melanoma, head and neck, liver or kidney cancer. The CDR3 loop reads CASSVKRGNYNEQFF. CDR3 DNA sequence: TGTGCCAGCAGCGTGAAGCGGGGGAACTACAATGAGCAGTTCTTC.